Each of the 7 T cell receptor beta chains below was sequenced from the same sample in a study of shared clonotypes between healthy human individuals. Naive CD8 cells, CD45RO-negative and positively selected for CCR7, excluded terminally differentiated effector memory CD45RA+ cells. Clones were read by immunoSEQ multiplex PCR, and TCRdb kept only the in-frame ones, dropping some. The sample holds about 2 million clones, about 95% seen once. Sequenced input: naive CD8+ T cells sorted from blood. All receptors derive from a man younger than 35 in good health.

Details on this clone: Other DNA sequences of this sample code for an identical CDR3. V and J are TRBV9 and TRBJ2-7; TRBD2 aligns across 9 bases. Unmatched junction bases numbered 2, after V lost 2 bases and J lost 2 bases. CDR1 SGDLS and CDR2 YYNGEE come from the germline V gene. The CDR3 extends over 14 amino acids. In DNA, the CDR3 is TGTGCCAGCAGCGTCGGACTAGCGACCTACGAGCAGTACTTC. The encoded protein is CASSVGLATYEQYF.

V gene TRBV4-1 combines with J gene TRBJ2-5, with D perhaps TRBD1 (7 bases). Germline-derived CDR1 and CDR2 are MGHRA and YSYEKL. The CDR3 is 14 amino acids. V lost 6 bases and J lost 9, with 20 bases in between. The CDR3, as DNA: TGCGCCAGCAGTCCTAGACAGGGTGGGGAGGCCCAGTACTTC. This sequence encodes CASSPRQGGEAQYF.

This clone was seen once. The V and J genes are TRBV2 and TRBJ1-6, with TRBD1 matching 10 bases. CDR1 is SNHLY and CDR2 is FYNNEI in the germline V gene. The length of the CDR3 is 16 residues. Trimming cost V 3 bases and J 7 bases; bases outside gene matches: 6. The CDR3 region is CASSDPGTGVNSPLHF. The CDR3 bases are TGTGCCAGCAGTGATCCCGGGACAGGGGTGAATTCACCCCTCCACTTT.

This chain connects TRBV13 to TRBJ2-1; the D call may be TRBD1 or TRBD2 (6 bases each). The V end lost 3 bases, the J end lost 2 bases, and 14 bases lay between the germline ends. CDR1 PRHDT and CDR2 FYEKMQ come from the germline V gene (reference sequence). The CDR3 loop spans 16 amino acids. The CDR3 DNA is TGTGCCAGCAGCTTCCCGGACGGGGGCACCTACAATGAGCAGTTCTTC. Protein: CASSFPDGGTYNEQFF.

The chain carries TRBV25-1 and TRBJ2-1; D call uncertain. With 3 bases removed from V and 0 bases from J, the gap between germline ends came to 3 bases. There are 13 residues in the CDR3. Germline lookup yields CDR1 MGHDK and CDR2 SYGVNS. The CDR3 is CASSDYSYNEQFF. The CDR3 DNA reads TGTGCCAGCAGTGACTACTCCTACAATGAGCAGTTCTTC. The whole variable domain, filled in from reference TRBV25-1 and TRBJ2-1, reads EADIYQTPRYLVIGTGKKITLECSQTMGHDKMYWYQQDPGMELHLIHYSYGVNSTEKGDLSSESTVSRIRTEHFPLTLESARPSHTSQYLCASSDYSYNEQFFGPGTRLTVL.

As for this clone: Other DNA variants within this sample encode the same CDR3. This rearrangement joins TRBV30 to TRBJ2-1, with D perhaps TRBD2 (5 bases). Trimming left V 0 bases short and J 5 bases short, with 5 bases between. The CDR3 is made up of 12 amino acids. Germline V lookup: CDR1 GTSNPN, CDR2 SVGIG (reference sequence). The CDR3 nucleotides read TGTGCCTGGAGTGTCGGGGACAATGAGCAGTTCTTC. Amino acid sequence: CAWSVGDNEQFF. The variable domain in full, completed from reference TRBV30 and TRBJ2-1, reads SQTIHQWPATLVQPVGSPLSLECTVEGTSNPNLYWYRQAAGRGLQLLFYSVGIGQISSEVPQNLSASRPQDRQFILSSKKLLLSDSGFYLCAWSVGDNEQFFGPGTRLTVL.

The gene calls are TRBV11-2 and TRBJ2-3; D possibly corresponds to TRBD2 (5 bases). Germline loops: CDR1 SGHAT, CDR2 FQNNGV. V lost 2 bases and J 2 bases, leaving 14 bases between the germline ends. The CDR3 loop spans 16 amino acids. The CDR3 region has the DNA TGTGCCAGCAGCTTAAATCCGGGGAGACCCACAGATACGCAGTATTTT. It encodes CASSLNPGRPTDTQYF.